The 32 T cell receptor beta chains in this list originate from one sample, sequenced in a study of blood T cell repertoires in COVID-19. Assay used: immunoSEQ multiplex PCR; TCRdb lists only in-frame clones, some missing. The table includes approximately 250,000 clones, around 82% detected once. Sequenced material: peripheral blood. The origin of the receptors is a human donor in a cohort sampled during active COVID-19.

V and J are TRBV2 and TRBJ2-5, with a possible D match to TRBD1 (5 bases). The CDR3 sequence is 15 residues long. Germline V gene lookup returns CDR1 SNHLY and CDR2 FYNNEI. V lost 8 bases to trimming and J lost 2 bases, with 18 bases between them. The CDR3, as DNA: TGTGCCAGCGCCCAGTGGGGCCAGGGTCAAGAGACCCAGTACTTC. Its protein product is CASAQWGQGQETQYF.

V and J are TRBV6-6 and TRBJ2-5; D unresolved. CDR1 is MNHNY and CDR2 is SVGAGI in the germline V gene (reference sequence). The CDR3 length is 14 residues. V was cut by 1 base and J by 2 bases, with 8 bases left in between. DNA of the CDR3: TGTGCCAGCAGTTACTTCGGCGGACAAGAGACCCAGTACTTC. Its protein is CASSYFGGQETQYF.

The chain carries TRBV7-9 and TRBJ2-7; D is perhaps TRBD1 (5 bases). The CDR3 consists of 12 residues. Trimming stripped 5 bases from V and 2 bases from J, with 7 bases between. The germline CDR1 and CDR2 sequences are SEHNR and FQNEAQ (reference sequence). CDR3 bases: TGTGCCAGCAGCAAGGGGACCTACGAGCAGTACTTC. This encodes CASSKGTYEQYF.

The rearrangement joins TRBV7-2 to TRBJ2-4, with 7 positions matching TRBD1. Trimming removed 5 bases from V and 7 bases from J; junction bases left unmatched: 8. CDR1 and CDR2 (germline): SGHTA, FQGNSA. The CDR3 has 14 amino acids. CDR3 nucleotide sequence: TGTGCCAGCAGCCTCCCCCAGACAGGGAACATTCAGTACTTC. Its protein product is CASSLPQTGNIQYF. Using reference TRBV7-2 and TRBJ2-4 for the parts outside the CDR3, the full variable domain is GAGVSQSPSNKVTEKGKDVELRCDPISGHTALYWYRQSLGQGLEFLIYFQGNSAPDKSGLPSDRFSAERTGGSVSTLTIQRTQQEDSAVYLCASSLPQTGNIQYFGAGTRLSVL.

The chain is built from TRBV28 and TRBJ1-5; perhaps TRBD1 as D (5 bases). V was cut by 7 bases and J by 1 base, with 14 bases left in between. The CDR3 length is 15 residues. CDR1 and CDR2 (germline): MDHEN, SYDVKM. The CDR3 DNA is TGTGCCAGCAACCAGGGTTCGATAAGCAATCAGCCCCAGCATTTT. It yields the protein CASNQGSISNQPQHF. Looking up the rest from reference TRBV28 and TRBJ1-5 gives the full variable domain: DVKVTQSSRYLVKRTGEKVFLECVQDMDHENMFWYRQDPGLGLRLIYFSYDVKMKEKGDIPEGYSVSREKKERFSLILESASTNQTSMYLCASNQGSISNQPQHFGDGTRLSIL.

The chain combines TRBV18 with TRBJ2-7; tentatively, D is TRBD1 (5 bases). Germline CDR1 and CDR2: KGHSH and LQKENI. This CDR3 is 15 amino acids long. V lost 1 base and J 2 bases, leaving 12 bases between the germline ends. The CDR3 DNA is TGTGCCAGCTCACCACTAGAGACAGTAACCTACGAGCAGTACTTC. Protein: CASSPLETVTYEQYF.

The chain links TRBV7-9 to TRBJ1-1; 8 bases map to TRBD1. CDR1 and CDR2 from the germline V gene are SEHNR and FQNEAQ (reference sequence). Losses at the gene ends were 5 bases for V and 4 bases for J; bases not matched to a gene: 9. The CDR3 covers 15 residues. The CDR3 DNA follows: TGTGCCAGCAGCCCGAAGACAGGGGTGGGCACTGAAGCTTTCTTT. This translates into CASSPKTGVGTEAFF. The full variable domain, its missing parts supplied by reference TRBV7-9 and TRBJ1-1, is DTGVSQNPRHKITKRGQNVTFRCDPISEHNRLYWYRQTLGQGPEFLTYFQNEAQLEKSRLLSDRFSAERPKGSFSTLEIQRTEQGDSAMYLCASSPKTGVGTEAFFGQGTRLTVV.

The gene calls are TRBV7-8 and TRBJ2-1; TRBD1 aligns across 7 bases. With 2 bases clipped from V and 9 bases from J, the junction kept 7 bases outside the gene matches. Per the germline V gene, CDR1 is SGHVS and CDR2 is FQNEAQ. The CDR3 length is 14 residues. The CDR3, as DNA: TGTGCCAGCAGCTTAAATCAGGGGGTTGGTGAGCAGTTCTTC. This translates into CASSLNQGVGEQFF.

V usage is TRBV10-3 and J usage is TRBJ1-2, with a weak D call TRBD1 (5 bases). Germline loops: CDR1 ENHRY, CDR2 SYGVKD. V was shortened by 3 bases and J by 0 bases, with 17 bases between the two germline ends. The CDR3 extends over 17 amino acids. CDR3 amino acids: CAISDGLGQGSNYGYTF. CDR3 bases: TGTGCCATCAGTGATGGTTTAGGGCAGGGTTCTAACTATGGCTACACCTTC.

Here the CDR3 reads CASSENRNGKSSYNEQFF. CDR3 nucleotide sequence: TGTGCCAGCAGTGAGAATCGTAACGGGAAAAGCTCCTACAATGAGCAGTTCTTC. The rearrangement links TRBV25-1 to TRBJ2-1, with D perhaps matching TRBD2 (5 bases). V was clipped by 3 bases and J by 0 bases, with 18 bases between them. CDR1 MGHDK and CDR2 SYGVNS come from the germline V gene. This CDR3 is 18 amino acids long.

The DNA of the CDR3 is TGTGCCAGCAGTGAAGCCGTACGGGGGAGCGCAACTAATGAAAAACTGTTTTTT. This codes for CASSEAVRGSATNEKLFF. The V and J genes are TRBV6-1 and TRBJ1-4; D perhaps matches TRBD1 (5 bases). The CDR3 has 18 residues. V lost 0 bases and J lost 0, with 14 bases in between. Germline CDR1 and CDR2: MNHNS and SASEGT.

The chain recombines TRBV4-3 with TRBJ2-7, with D possibly matching TRBD1 (5 bases). The CDR3 length is 16 residues. Trimming cost V 0 bases and J 1 base, with 13 bases left between them. CDR1 and CDR2 from the germline V gene are LGHNA and YSLEER. DNA of the CDR3: TGCGCCAGCAGCCAAGAAGCTCAGGGTGGGTCCTACGAGCAGTACTTC. It is translated as CASSQEAQGGSYEQYF.

This chain uses TRBV18 with TRBJ2-1; 11 bases are a match to TRBD2. Germline trimming cut 4 bases from V and 8 bases from J; bases unmatched to any gene: 10. Germline V gene data show CDR1 as KGHSH and CDR2 as LQKENI. The CDR3 has 16 amino acids. CDR3 DNA sequence: TGTGCCAGCTCACTCCCGGGACTAGCGGTTTGGGATGAGCAGTTCTTC. It encodes CASSLPGLAVWDEQFF. The entire variable domain, with the rest obtained from reference TRBV18 and TRBJ2-1, is as follows: NAGVMQNPRHLVRRRGQEARLRCSPMKGHSHVYWYRQLPEEGLKFMVYLQKENIIDESGMPKERFSAEFPKEGPSILRIQQVVRGDSAAYFCASSLPGLAVWDEQFFGPGTRLTVL.

The chain's CDR3 is CASSPRWGGNTGELFF. CDR3 DNA: TGTGCCAGCTCACCTCGATGGGGAGGGAACACCGGGGAGCTGTTTTTT. This chain links TRBV18 with TRBJ2-2; D possibly corresponds to TRBD2 (6 bases). V was pared by 3 bases and J by 1 base, with 12 bases between. The V gene's germline CDR1 is KGHSH and CDR2 LQKENI. The CDR3 totals 16 residues.

The J gene is TRBJ2-1, the V gene TRBV18; 9 bases align to TRBD1. The CDR3 is 17 residues long. With 1 base clipped from V and 2 bases from J, the junction kept 6 bases outside the gene matches. The V gene's germline CDR1 is KGHSH and CDR2 LQKENI. In DNA form, the CDR3 reads TGTGCCAGCTCACCACAAAGTGGGACAGGGCCCTACAATGAGCAGTTCTTC. This translates into CASSPQSGTGPYNEQFF.

This clone was seen once. The V and J genes are TRBV5-4 and TRBJ2-4, with 11 bases that match TRBD2. Per germline, CDR1 SGHNT and CDR2 YYREEE (reference sequence). Trimming removed 0 bases from V and 8 bases from J; junction bases left unmatched: 4. CDR3 length: 15 residues. As DNA, the CDR3 is TGTGCCAGCAGCTTGGAACTAGCGGGAGTGCACATTCAGTACTTC. Its protein is CASSLELAGVHIQYF.

This chain joins TRBV6-5 and TRBJ1-5, with D perhaps TRBD1 (5 bases). Germline assignment: CDR1 MNHEY and CDR2 SVGAGI. The CDR3 is 10 residues long. Here the CDR3 reads CAGGNQPQHF. The CDR3 bases are TGTGCGGGGGGGAATCAGCCCCAGCATTTT.

This chain joins TRBV10-3 and TRBJ2-1; maybe TRBD2 (6 bases). Germline V lookup: CDR1 ENHRY, CDR2 SYGVKD. This CDR3 is built from 14 residues. V was pared by 6 bases and J by 7 bases, with 16 bases between. CDR3 bases: TGTGCCATCAGCGGGACTGTACCGTGGAATGAGCAGTTCTTC. It yields the protein CAISGTVPWNEQFF.

This clone has only a few counts. The chain couples TRBV4-1 to TRBJ1-2, with 9 bases aligning to TRBD1. Germline assignment: CDR1 MGHRA and CDR2 YSYEKL. The CDR3 loop spans 12 amino acids. Trimming cost V 8 bases and J 8 bases; bases outside gene matches: 6. CDR3 sequence reads: CASQGQGRGYTF. The CDR3 DNA is TGCGCCAGCCAGGGACAGGGAAGAGGCTACACCTTC.

In this sample, this clone turned up once. DNA for the CDR3: TGTGCCAGCAGTCCCCAACGGGGCTACACCTTC. Encoded protein: CASSPQRGYTF. The chain uses TRBV28 and TRBJ1-2; the D is unclear. Germline CDR1 is MDHEN and CDR2 is SYDVKM. V was trimmed by 5 bases and J by 8 bases, leaving 9 bases between them. This CDR3 has 11 amino acids.

V is TRBV4-2 and J is TRBJ2-5; no definite D call. This CDR3 is 14 amino acids long. From germline, CDR1 is LGHNA and CDR2 YNFKEQ. Trimming took 0 bases from V and 5 from J, leaving 10 bases between them. CDR3 sequence reads: CASSQDFRSETQYF. As DNA, the CDR3 is TGTGCCAGCAGCCAAGATTTTAGATCGGAGACCCAGTACTTC.

The chain couples TRBV7-8 to TRBJ2-6, with 12 bases matching TRBD1. CDR1 and CDR2 (germline): SGHVS, FQNEAQ. The trim removed 5 bases at V and 4 bases at J, leaving 12 bases unmatched. The CDR3 covers 19 residues. CDR3 sequence: CASSSRGQGASGGANVLTF. The DNA for the CDR3 is TGTGCCAGCAGCAGTCGGGGACAGGGGGCTTCGGGCGGGGCCAACGTCCTGACTTTC.

The chain carries TRBV3-1 (or the pseudogene TRBV3-2) and TRBJ1-5; possible D gene TRBD1, 5 bases. V lost 1 base and J 0 bases, leaving 7 bases between the germline ends. CDR1 is LGHDT and CDR2 is YNNKEL in the germline V gene (reference sequence). This CDR3 region has 15 residues. The CDR3 DNA sequence: TGTGCCAGCAGCCAAGGCAGGGCTAGCAATCAGCCCCAGCATTTT. Translating it yields CASSQGRASNQPQHF.

The chain links TRBV2 to TRBJ1-5; D is uncertain. The CDR3 sequence is 14 residues long. Germline CDR1 and CDR2: SNHLY and FYNNEI. Trimming stripped 5 bases from V and 7 bases from J, with 15 bases between. CDR3 amino acids: CASSLREGGQPQHF. The CDR3 coding sequence is TGTGCCAGCAGTCTGAGGGAGGGAGGCCAGCCCCAGCATTTT.

This clone was recorded only once. The genes are TRBV6-5 and TRBJ2-2, with 8 bases fitting TRBD2. CDR3 length: 14 residues. The germline V gene has CDR1 MNHEY and CDR2 SVGAGI. V gave up 8 bases and J gave up 5 bases; unmatched junction bases: 7. This CDR3 is CASRRGARTGELFF. For the CDR3, the DNA is TGTGCCAGCCGGCGGGGGGCTCGGACCGGGGAGCTGTTTTTT.

In its sample, this clone was seen once. This rearrangement joins TRBV13 to TRBJ2-7, with TRBD1 matching over 7 bases. Trimming removed 2 bases from V and 3 bases from J; junction bases left unmatched: 10. Germline loops: CDR1 PRHDT, CDR2 FYEKMQ (reference sequence). The CDR3 is 16 residues long. The chain's CDR3 is CASSLQVGPGGYEQYF. The CDR3 coding sequence is TGTGCCAGCAGCTTACAGGTCGGGCCAGGGGGCTACGAGCAGTACTTC.

J is TRBJ2-7 and V is TRBV5-1; D possibly corresponds to TRBD2 (6 bases). Per germline, CDR1 SGHRS and CDR2 YFSETQ. Trimming took 4 bases from V and 0 from J, leaving 14 bases between them. The CDR3 is made up of 15 amino acids. In nucleotides, the CDR3 is TGCGCCAGCAGCCCGGGACTGGGAGTCTCCTACGAGCAGTACTTC. Translating gives CASSPGLGVSYEQYF.

The table lists this clone with a few counts. This chain uses TRBV19 with TRBJ2-3; 14 bases are shared with TRBD2. The germline V gene encodes CDR1 LNHDA and CDR2 SQIVND (reference sequence). This CDR3 has 14 residues. V shed 4 bases, J shed 8 bases, and the junction held 2 bases outside the gene matches. CDR3 protein: CASSKTSGGVTQYF. In DNA form, the CDR3 reads TGTGCCAGTAGTAAGACTAGCGGGGGGGTTACGCAGTATTTT.

The V and J genes are TRBV11-2 and TRBJ2-5, with TRBD2 as a possible D gene (5 bases). Per the germline V gene, CDR1 is SGHAT and CDR2 is FQNNGV. V gave up 2 bases and J gave up 2 bases, with 9 bases separating them. CDR3 size: 14 residues. CDR3 sequence: CASSLLAVQETQYF. The CDR3 coding sequence is TGTGCCAGCAGCTTACTAGCAGTGCAAGAGACCCAGTACTTC.

This rearrangement joins TRBV12-3 or TRBV12-4 to TRBJ1-5; no reliable D call. Trimming removed 2 bases from V and 5 bases from J, with 7 bases in between. The CDR3 is 13 amino acids. The CDR3 sequence is CASSLRRDQPQHF. The CDR3 DNA is TGTGCCAGCAGTTTAAGACGGGATCAGCCCCAGCATTTT.

The V gene is TRBV10-3, the J gene TRBJ1-6; 7 bases line up with TRBD1. The CDR3 is 14 residues long. Germline CDR1 and CDR2: ENHRY and SYGVKD. Germline trimming cut 4 bases from V and 5 bases from J; bases unmatched to any gene: 2. In nucleotides, the CDR3 is TGTGCCATCAGTGGACAGGGAAATAATTCACCCCTCCACTTT. Protein product: CAISGQGNNSPLHF.

V usage is TRBV9 and J usage is TRBJ2-1, with TRBD2 identical over 9 bases. The CDR3 has 15 residues. V lost 0 bases to trimming and J lost 5 bases; unmatched junction nucleotides: 3. Germline lookup yields CDR1 SGDLS and CDR2 YYNGEE. This chain's CDR3 is CASSVGGGVNNEQFF. CDR3 in DNA: TGTGCCAGCAGCGTAGGCGGGGGGGTTAACAATGAGCAGTTCTTC. Drawing the rest from reference TRBV9 and TRBJ2-1, the complete variable domain is DSGVTQTPKHLITATGQRVTLRCSPRSGDLSVYWYQQSLDQGLQFLIQYYNGEERAKGNILERFSAQQFPDLHSELNLSSLELGDSALYFCASSVGGGVNNEQFFGPGTRLTVL.